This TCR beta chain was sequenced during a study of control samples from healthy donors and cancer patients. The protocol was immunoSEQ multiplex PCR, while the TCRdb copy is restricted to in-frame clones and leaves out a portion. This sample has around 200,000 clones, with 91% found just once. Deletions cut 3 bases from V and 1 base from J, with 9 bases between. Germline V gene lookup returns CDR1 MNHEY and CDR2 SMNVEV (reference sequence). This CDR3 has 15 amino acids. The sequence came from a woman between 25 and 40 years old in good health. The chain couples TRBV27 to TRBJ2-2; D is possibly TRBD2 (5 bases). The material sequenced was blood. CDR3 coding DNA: TGTGCCAGCAGTTTCGGGGTTGGGAACACCGGGGAGCTGTTTTTT. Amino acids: CASSFGVGNTGELFF.